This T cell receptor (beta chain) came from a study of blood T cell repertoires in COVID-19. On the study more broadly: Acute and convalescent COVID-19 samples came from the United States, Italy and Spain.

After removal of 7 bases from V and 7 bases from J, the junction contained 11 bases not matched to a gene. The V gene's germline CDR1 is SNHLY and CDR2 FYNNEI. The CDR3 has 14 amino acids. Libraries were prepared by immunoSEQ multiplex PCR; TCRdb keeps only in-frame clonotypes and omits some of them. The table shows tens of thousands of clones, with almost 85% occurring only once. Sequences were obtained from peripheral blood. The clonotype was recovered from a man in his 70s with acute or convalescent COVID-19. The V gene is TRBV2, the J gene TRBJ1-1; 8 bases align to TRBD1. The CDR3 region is CASNQQGEISEAFF. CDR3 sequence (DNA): TGTGCCAGCAACCAACAGGGGGAAATTAGTGAAGCTTTCTTT.